Following are 10 T cell receptor beta chains from one sample sequenced in a study of shared clonotypes between healthy human individuals. TCRdb's table, derived via immunoSEQ multiplex PCR, lists solely in-frame clones and lacks some. This sample has 2,100,000 or so clones; 90% to 97% occur once, and the top ten carry more than 0.1%. Specimen: naive CD4+ T cells sorted from blood. Subset here: CD45RA+ positively selected. The receptors were sampled from a man in his late teens or twenties in good health.

The rearrangement links TRBV10-2 to TRBJ1-1; no clear D gene. Trimming took off 4 bases at V and 1 base at J, with 7 bases between the two ends. Germline V gene sequence: CDR1 WSHSY, CDR2 SAAADI. This CDR3 has 13 amino acids. DNA of the CDR3: TGCGCCAGCAGTGTCGACAAGAACACTGAAGCTTTCTTT. It specifies CASSVDKNTEAFF.

The V and J genes are TRBV6-5 and TRBJ2-7, with 9 bases identical to TRBD1. The CDR3 is 14 residues long. The V segment lost 4 bases and the J segment 3 bases; nucleotides outside the gene matches: 4. Per the germline V gene, CDR1 is MNHEY and CDR2 is SVGAGI. The CDR3, as DNA: TGTGCCAGCAGTTGGGACAGGGATTTCTACGAGCAGTACTTC. Its translation: CASSWDRDFYEQYF.

This clone was picked up one time. The V and J genes are TRBV19 and TRBJ2-5; D not certain. V was clipped by 1 base and J by 1 base, with 10 bases between them. In germline, CDR1 is LNHDA, CDR2 SQIVND (reference sequence). The CDR3 has 15 residues. For the CDR3, the DNA is TGTGCCAGTAGTATAGGAGGAAGAATCCAAGAGACCCAGTACTTC. It encodes CASSIGGRIQETQYF.

The chain has TRBV9 and TRBJ2-5; TRBD2 aligns across 7 bases. The length of the CDR3 is 14 residues. Looked up from germline, CDR1 is SGDLS and CDR2 is YYNGEE. Trimming removed 4 bases from V and 0 bases from J; junction bases left unmatched: 3. This CDR3 reads CASSIGGYQETQYF. CDR3 DNA: TGTGCCAGCAGCATCGGGGGGTACCAAGAGACCCAGTACTTC.

The CDR3: CSVERPANYGYTF. CDR3 sequence (DNA): TGCAGCGTTGAAAGGCCTGCTAACTATGGCTACACCTTC. The V and J genes are TRBV29-1 and TRBJ1-2; D is undetermined. Germline V gene data show CDR1 as SQVTM and CDR2 as ANQGSEA. The CDR3 sequence is 13 residues long. V gave up 2 bases and J gave up 0 bases, with 7 bases separating them.

This rearrangement joins TRBV27 to TRBJ2-3; D is possibly TRBD1 or TRBD2 (5 bases each). The ends were cut back, 8 bases at V and 1 base at J, with 16 bases in the middle. CDR1 and CDR2 (germline): MNHEY, SMNVEV (reference sequence). The CDR3 is made up of 15 amino acids. The CDR3, as DNA: TGTGCCAGCCGACCACGGGGCATTCGCACAGATACGCAGTATTTT. Amino acid sequence: CASRPRGIRTDTQYF.

The chain joins TRBV27 to TRBJ2-7, with D possibly called TRBD1 or TRBD2 (5 bases each). CDR1 MNHEY and CDR2 SMNVEV come from the germline V gene (reference sequence). Trimming took off 5 bases at V and 3 bases at J, with 11 bases between the two ends. The CDR3 runs to 13 residues. CDR3 residues: CASSPRDLYEQYF. The CDR3 bases are TGTGCCAGCAGTCCCCGGGACCTCTACGAGCAGTACTTC.

The gene calls are TRBV5-1 and TRBJ1-1; D not resolved. CDR3 length: 15 residues. V gave up 0 bases and J gave up 2 bases, with 11 bases separating them. Germline CDR1 and CDR2: SGHRS and YFSETQ. CDR3 loop: CASSLVSDLNTEAFF. CDR3 in DNA: TGCGCCAGCAGCTTGGTTTCAGACTTAAACACTGAAGCTTTCTTT.

The chain's CDR3 is CASSFGSGDADTQYF. In DNA form, the CDR3 reads TGTGCCAGCAGTTTTGGTAGCGGGGACGCAGATACGCAGTATTTT. The chain recombines TRBV28 with TRBJ2-3; 8 bases agree with TRBD2. After removal of 3 bases from V and 4 bases from J, the junction contained 6 bases not matched to a gene. The CDR3 loop spans 15 amino acids. Germline values: CDR1 MDHEN, CDR2 SYDVKM.

The chain is built from TRBV30 and TRBJ2-2; 9 bases map to TRBD2. With 5 bases clipped from V and 4 bases from J, the junction kept 11 bases outside the gene matches. The CDR3 extends over 16 amino acids. The germline V gene has CDR1 GTSNPN and CDR2 SVGIG (reference sequence). DNA of the CDR3: TGTGCCTGGGGCCGACTTAGTAGCGGGAGCACCGGGGAGCTGTTTTTT. Encoded protein: CAWGRLSSGSTGELFF.